This T cell receptor (beta chain) came from a study of beta chain features in type 1 diabetes. Study-level information: All samples together contributed almost 110,000,000 sorted cells for examination.

All of the isolated RNA was reverse transcribed, so expressed TCRB transcripts were sequenced. TCRdb's copy holds only in-frame clones and misses some; the assay was immunoSEQ multiplex PCR. Among 240,000 or so clones, 27% were seen once, and the ten largest hold under 5%. Notes on the study in general: Within patients, naive, central memory and Treg TCRB repertoires seemed more similar than within healthy donors.

Note on this clone: What it binds is not known.

With 7 bases removed from V and 8 bases from J, the gap between germline ends came to 11 bases. Per the germline V gene, CDR1 is GTSNPN and CDR2 is SVGIG (reference sequence). The CDR3 is 10 amino acids. By way of CD45RO/CCR7/CD25/CD127/CD95/CD27, the CD4+ regulatory, stem cell-like memory, central memory and naive cells were sorted. The purity of all sorted populations exceeded 98%. This receptor was identified in a man aged 25-45 years in good health. The chain employs TRBV30 and TRBJ1-1; D is unresolved. The source material was central memory CD4+ T cells from blood. CDR3 residues: CASIHLEAFF. CDR3 nucleotides: TGTGCCTCCATCCACTTGGAAGCTTTCTTT.